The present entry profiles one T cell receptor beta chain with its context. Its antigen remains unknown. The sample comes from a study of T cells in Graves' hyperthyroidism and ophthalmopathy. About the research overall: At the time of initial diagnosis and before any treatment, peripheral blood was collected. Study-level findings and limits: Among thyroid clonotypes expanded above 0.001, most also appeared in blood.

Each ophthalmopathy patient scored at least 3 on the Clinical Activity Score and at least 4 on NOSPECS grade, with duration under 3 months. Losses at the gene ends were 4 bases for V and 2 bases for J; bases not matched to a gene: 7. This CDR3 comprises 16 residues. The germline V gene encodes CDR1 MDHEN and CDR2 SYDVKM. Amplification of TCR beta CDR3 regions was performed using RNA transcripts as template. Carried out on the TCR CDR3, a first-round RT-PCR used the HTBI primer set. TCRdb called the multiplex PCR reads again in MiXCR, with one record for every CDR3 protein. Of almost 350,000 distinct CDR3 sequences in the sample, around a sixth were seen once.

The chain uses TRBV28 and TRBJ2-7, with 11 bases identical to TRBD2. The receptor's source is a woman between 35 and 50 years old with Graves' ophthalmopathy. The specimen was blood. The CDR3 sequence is CASSSPTSGAAYEQYF. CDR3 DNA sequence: TGTGCCAGCAGTTCTCCGACTAGCGGGGCCGCCTACGAGCAGTACTTC.